This T cell receptor (beta chain) was captured in a study of regulatory T cells in long-lasting Graves disease. Sequencing libraries for TCR beta were prepared with iRepertoire HTBI primers and Arm-PCR of CDR3 regions. Via MiXCR, TCRdb re-called the multiplex PCR reads, giving one row per CDR3 protein. Among 700,000 or so distinct CDR3 sequences listed, 30% were seen once. Time point denoted: persistent/refractory GD, antithyroid drugs over 5 years with positive TRAb. RNA extracted from PBMCs served as the sequencing template. The receptor was derived from a female donor with Graves disease. This material consisted of peripheral blood mononuclear cells (PBMCs), taken when the disease was refractory, from a patient treated with antithyroid drugs.

In DNA form, the CDR3 reads TGTGCCAGCAGTGAACTAGGACAGGGGCCTGGTGGCACTGAAGCTTTCTTT. Protein product: CASSELGQGPGGTEAFF. The rearrangement links TRBV25-1 to TRBJ1-1; 9 bases line up with TRBD1. This CDR3 comprises 17 residues. CDR1 is MGHDK, CDR2 SYGVNS, per germline. The junction had 11 bases not matched to a gene; V was cut back by 2 bases and J by 4 bases.